What follows is one T cell receptor (beta chain) and its context. At one boundary the junction diverges from the germline segment, which might be a read error. A mixed TRB-A/B primer pool amplified rearranged TRB by multiplex touch-down PCR. TCRdb analysed the multiplex PCR reads with MiXCR anew, one entry per CDR3 protein. Here the sample spans some 10,000 distinct CDR3 sequences, around 32% being singletons. The template was genomic DNA from peripheral blood, not RNA. CDR3 length: 13 residues. CDR1 is LNHDA and CDR2 is SQIVND in the germline V gene (reference sequence). The entry originates in a study of T cell repertoires in aging, cancer and after chemotherapy.

The clonotype was recovered from a human donor in good health. The specimen sequenced was blood. The gene calls are TRBV19 and TRBJ1-1; tentatively, D is TRBD1 (6 bases). The CDR3 DNA follows: TGTGCCAGTACCGCAGGGGTGGGTTCTAAAGCTCTCTTT. Encoded protein: CASTAGVGSKALF.